This T cell receptor (beta chain) was observed in a study of graft-versus-host responses after intestinal transplantation. Study-wide context: Among the recipients, transplants were multivisceral, liver-intestinal, or isolated intestinal. Findings and caveats of the study: Peak GvH clone levels in circulation were associated with early post-transplant HvG declines.

This clone was recorded once. Its specificity is not known. Germline CDR1 MDHEN, CDR2 SYDVKM. This CDR3 is 14 amino acids long. With 5 bases removed from V and 1 base from J, the gap between germline ends came to 9 bases. Some clones are missing from TCRdb's copy, which holds only in-frame ones; the method was immunoSEQ multiplex PCR. Found here are 90,000 to 100,000 clones, around 86% of them singletons; the top ten hold roughly 1.4%. This sequence joins TRBV28 and TRBJ1-5; D ambiguous. This specimen consisted of PBMCs, obtained 255 days after intestinal transplant. This TCR derives from a human patient who received an intestinal transplant, so some T cells may come from the graft donor. CDR3 sequence reads: CASSKVISNQPQHF. CDR3 coding DNA: TGTGCCAGCAGTAAGGTCATAAGCAATCAGCCCCAGCATTTT.